Each of the 25 T cell receptor beta chains below was sequenced from the same sample in a study of vaccination and CD4 T cells after COVID-19. Stated treatment: roughly 10-day PBMC culture with coronavirus spike peptide pools or control peptides (ViraFEST assay). No antigens are known for them. CD4+ T cells that had been cultured provided DNA sequenced with the Oncomine TCR Beta short-read assay. TCRdb analysed the PCR reads with MiXCR anew, one entry per CDR3 protein. The table includes about 18,000 distinct CDR3 sequences, 43% detected once. The sequences come from CD4+ T cells from blood, cultured in vitro, collected after SARS-CoV-2 vaccination. The receptors were gathered from a human donor who had recovered from COVID-19.

The chain couples TRBV10-1 to TRBJ1-5; 7 bases agree with TRBD1. Germline trimming cut 4 bases from V and 7 bases from J; bases unmatched to any gene: 4. Germline V gives CDR1 WNHNN, CDR2 SYGVQD (reference sequence). The CDR3 runs to 13 residues. CDR3 nucleotide sequence: TGCGCCAGCAGTGGACAGGGAGGACAGCCCCAGCATTTT. Its translation is CASSGQGGQPQHF.

This clonotype was found a few times. The chain combines TRBV5-1 with TRBJ1-1; D may be TRBD1 (6 bases). Germline CDR1 SGHRS, CDR2 YFSETQ. Trimming took off 4 bases at V and 5 bases at J, with 12 bases between the two ends. This CDR3 spans 13 amino acids. CDR3 in DNA: TGCGCCAGCAGCCGAACAGGGAGTACTGAAGCTTTCTTT. Its protein product is CASSRTGSTEAFF.

The CDR3 DNA is TGTGCCAGAGTACCGGGACTAGCTATGGAGACCCAGTACTTC. This sequence encodes CARVPGLAMETQYF. The V and J genes are TRBV7-3 and TRBJ2-5; 9 positions match TRBD2. The CDR3 has 14 residues. V shed 9 bases and J 5 bases; nucleotides not matched to a gene: 10. From germline, CDR1 is SGHTA and CDR2 FQGTGA.

This clonotype was picked up a small number of times. This chain uses TRBV20-1 with TRBJ2-7; 13 bases fit TRBD2. J was trimmed by 5 bases and V by 5 bases; bases with no gene match: 6. Germline values: CDR1 DFQATT, CDR2 SNEGSKA (reference sequence). The CDR3 runs to 14 residues. The CDR3 loop reads CSAPLAGGIHEQYF. CDR3 nucleotide sequence: TGCAGTGCTCCACTAGCGGGAGGGATCCACGAGCAGTACTTC.

This clonotype has only a few counts. The J gene is TRBJ1-5, the V gene TRBV19, with D uncertain. The CDR3 runs 15 residues. V lost 6 bases, J lost 2 bases, and 14 bases lay in between. Germline-derived CDR1 and CDR2 are LNHDA and SQIVND (reference sequence). The CDR3 bases are TGTGCCAGTAGACCTCGGGCCGGGGGCAATCAGCCCCAGCATTTT. This gives the protein CASRPRAGGNQPQHF.

The CDR3 here is CASSRTGSNQPQHF. DNA of the CDR3: TGTGCCAGCAGCCGAACAGGGTCCAATCAGCCCCAGCATTTT. The chain is built from TRBV7-9 and TRBJ1-5, with TRBD1 as a possible D gene (6 bases). V was cut by 5 bases and J by 3 bases, with 11 bases left in between. This CDR3 comprises 14 residues. Per germline, CDR1 SEHNR and CDR2 FQNEAQ (reference sequence). The complete variable domain, with remaining parts taken from reference TRBV7-9 and TRBJ1-5, reads DTGVSQNPRHKITKRGQNVTFRCDPISEHNRLYWYRQTLGQGPEFLTYFQNEAQLEKSRLLSDRFSAERPKGSFSTLEIQRTEQGDSAMYLCASSRTGSNQPQHFGDGTRLSIL.

This chain's CDR3 is CASSLVARTGTGELFF. In DNA form, the CDR3 reads TGTGCCAGCAGCTTGGTAGCGCGGACGGGCACCGGGGAGCTGTTTTTT. The V call is TRBV5-4, the J call TRBJ2-2, with D maybe TRBD2 (5 bases). Looked up from germline, CDR1 is SGHNT and CDR2 is YYREEE (reference sequence). The CDR3 covers 16 residues. V was trimmed by 0 bases and J by 4 bases, leaving 13 bases between them.

This clonotype was observed a handful of times. V usage is TRBV10-3 and J usage is TRBJ1-2; 10 bases fit TRBD1. Germline assignment: CDR1 ENHRY and CDR2 SYGVKD. The CDR3 is made up of 17 amino acids. V shed 6 bases and J 5 bases; nucleotides not matched to a gene: 15. The CDR3: CAIRPEGQGSLWYGYTF. The DNA of the CDR3 is TGTGCCATCAGACCCGAGGGACAGGGGTCATTGTGGTATGGCTACACCTTC.

The chain employs TRBV24-1 and TRBJ1-2; 9 nucleotides line up with TRBD1. Germline CDR1 is KGHDR and CDR2 is SFDVKD. The trim removed 3 bases at V and 8 bases at J, leaving 9 bases unmatched. CDR3 size: 15 residues. The CDR3 DNA reads TGTGCCACCAGTGATGCCCTGGGACAGGGCGAAGGCTACACCTTC. Translated: CATSDALGQGEGYTF.

The rearrangement uses TRBV7-2 and TRBJ2-1, with 9 bases aligning to TRBD2. CDR1 SGHTA and CDR2 FQGNSA come from the germline V gene. The CDR3 runs to 16 residues. The ends lost 1 base at V and 4 bases at J; junction bases unmatched: 5. In DNA, the CDR3 is TGTGCCAGCAGCTTAGTCAGTAGCGGGGGATACAATGAGCAGTTCTTC. Encoded protein: CASSLVSSGGYNEQFF. Looking up the rest from reference TRBV7-2 and TRBJ2-1 gives the full variable domain: GAGVSQSPSNKVTEKGKDVELRCDPISGHTALYWYRQSLGQGLEFLIYFQGNSAPDKSGLPSDRFSAERTGGSVSTLTIQRTQQEDSAVYLCASSLVSSGGYNEQFFGPGTRLTVL.

This chain uses TRBV7-3 with TRBJ2-2, with 14 bases fitting TRBD2. This CDR3 has 16 residues. J was trimmed by 4 bases and V by 4 bases; bases with no gene match: 2. Germline CDR1 and CDR2: SGHTA and FQGTGA. The CDR3 is CASSSGLAGATGELFF. CDR3 nucleotide sequence: TGTGCCAGCAGCTCGGGACTAGCGGGAGCCACCGGGGAGCTGTTTTTT.

This clonotype is medium-sized by share. The chain couples TRBV20-1 to TRBJ2-7; maybe TRBD1 (6 bases). CDR1 is DFQATT, CDR2 SNEGSKA, per germline (reference sequence). The CDR3 contains 14 residues. Trimming took off 0 bases at V and 4 bases at J, with 13 bases between the two ends. The CDR3, as DNA: TGCAGTGCTAGAGATCAGGGGCAAAAATACGAGCAGTACTTC. It translates to CSARDQGQKYEQYF.

The chain carries TRBV20-1 and TRBJ2-3; 7 bases align to TRBD2. V dropped 1 base and J dropped 8; count of bases not matched to a gene: 12. Germline V lookup: CDR1 DFQATT, CDR2 SNEGSKA (reference sequence). This CDR3 comprises 15 residues. The CDR3 is CSARAAIGEGATQYF. The CDR3 DNA reads as TGCAGTGCTAGAGCCGCGATTGGGGAGGGTGCTACGCAGTATTTT.

This clonotype came up a few times. This rearrangement joins TRBV27 to TRBJ1-6; the match to TRBD1 covers 7 bases. V shed 3 bases, J shed 5 bases, and the junction held 13 bases outside the gene matches. In germline, CDR1 is MNHEY, CDR2 SMNVEV (reference sequence). The CDR3 runs 18 residues. The CDR3 DNA reads as TGTGCCAGCAGTTTGACAGGGTTAAGACTCCCGAATAATTCACCCCTCCACTTT. As protein: CASSLTGLRLPNNSPLHF.

This clonotype was seen only a few times. The J gene is TRBJ1-2, the V gene TRBV6-1; a weak D match, TRBD1 (6 bases). Germline CDR1 MNHNS, CDR2 SASEGT. CDR3 length: 14 residues. Trimming shortened V by 6 bases and J by 4 bases, and 15 bases separated the two germline ends. CDR3 sequence reads: CASRDSQLLYGYTF. CDR3 nucleotide sequence: TGTGCCAGCAGGGACAGCCAGCTTCTCTATGGCTACACCTTC.

This chain joins TRBV5-7 and TRBJ1-5, with TRBD1 as a possible D gene (5 bases). TRBV5-7 is an ORF, and what it does is uncertain. The length of the CDR3 is 16 residues. The V gene lost 0 bases and the J gene lost 9 bases, with 19 bases spanning the gap. CDR3 nucleotides: TGTGCCAGCAGCTTGGAACAGGATCGGCCACGTAGGCCCCAGCATTTT. It encodes CASSLEQDRPRRPQHF.

This clonotype was detected only a few times. The chain carries TRBV6-1 and TRBJ2-4, with D maybe TRBD2 (6 bases). The CDR3 has 14 amino acids. Germline V gene lookup returns CDR1 MNHNS and CDR2 SASEGT. Between the trimmed V and J ends, which lost 7 bases and 6 bases, there was a span of 16 bases. CDR3 DNA sequence: TGTGCCAGCACGTCACCTGGAGCGGGAAACATTCAGTACTTC. Protein sequence: CASTSPGAGNIQYF.

The rearrangement joins TRBV6-1 to TRBJ1-2; D is unclear. CDR1 MNHNS and CDR2 SASEGT come from the germline V gene. The CDR3 consists of 14 residues. The V end was cut by 7 bases, the J end by 6 bases, with 18 bases between. CDR3: CASNDPGSAHGYTF. CDR3 sequence (DNA): TGTGCCAGCAACGATCCGGGATCCGCACATGGCTACACCTTC.

This clonotype was observed once. The chain carries TRBV18 and TRBJ2-3, with D perhaps matching TRBD1 (6 bases). CDR1 is KGHSH and CDR2 is LQKENI in the germline V gene. The CDR3 runs to 15 residues. The V and J ends lost 1 base and 2 bases respectively, with 10 bases between them. CDR3 residues: CASSPLGGPTDTQYF. The CDR3 region has the DNA TGTGCCAGCTCACCACTAGGGGGACCCACAGATACGCAGTATTTT.

The sample holds a few counts of this clonotype. The CDR3 sequence is CASTVDRNSPLHF. The CDR3 nucleotides read TGTGCCAGCACCGTAGACAGAAATTCACCCCTCCACTTT. This rearrangement joins TRBV6-1 to TRBJ1-6, with D possibly matching TRBD1 (5 bases). CDR1 is MNHNS and CDR2 is SASEGT in the germline V gene. The V end lost 7 bases, the J end lost 7 bases, and 11 bases lay between the germline ends. This CDR3 region has 13 residues.

The chain carries TRBV20-1 and TRBJ2-7, with 9 bases lining up with TRBD1. J gave up 9 bases and V 3 bases, and 9 bases lay outside the gene matches. The CDR3 consists of 13 residues. CDR1 and CDR2 (germline): DFQATT, SNEGSKA (reference sequence). CDR3 loop: CSARGQGNERQYF. Here the CDR3 DNA reads TGCAGTGCTAGGGGACAGGGAAACGAACGGCAGTACTTC.

V is TRBV7-9 and J is TRBJ2-2, with 7 bases fitting TRBD1. The CDR3 loop spans 15 amino acids. V lost 5 bases and J lost 8; bases outside the gene matches: 11. CDR1 and CDR2 from the germline V gene are SEHNR and FQNEAQ (reference sequence). This CDR3 reads CASSNPRTGSGELFF. Written as DNA, the CDR3 is TGTGCCAGCAGCAACCCGCGGACAGGTTCAGGGGAGCTGTTTTTT. The entire variable domain, with the rest obtained from reference TRBV7-9 and TRBJ2-2, is as follows: DTGVSQNPRHKITKRGQNVTFRCDPISEHNRLYWYRQTLGQGPEFLTYFQNEAQLEKSRLLSDRFSAERPKGSFSTLEIQRTEQGDSAMYLCASSNPRTGSGELFFGEGSRLTVL.

The rearrangement uses TRBV7-2 and TRBJ1-1; D remains ambiguous. The CDR3 is 13 amino acids. Germline V gene data show CDR1 as SGHTA and CDR2 as FQGNSA. Between the trimmed V and J ends, which lost 5 bases and 1 base, there was a span of 8 bases. The CDR3 spells CASSLTENTEAFF. The CDR3 region has the DNA TGTGCCAGCAGCCTAACAGAGAACACTGAAGCTTTCTTT.

The CDR3 here is CASSFVAGETQYF. The CDR3 region has the DNA TGCGCCAGCAGTTTTGTGGCCGGGGAGACCCAGTACTTC. The rearrangement uses TRBV10-1 and TRBJ2-5; no definite D call. This CDR3 comprises 13 residues. Germline CDR1 reads WNHNN; CDR2 reads SYGVQD (reference sequence). With 5 bases removed from V and 5 bases from J, the gap between germline ends came to 12 bases.

The chain links TRBV20-1 to TRBJ1-1, with D tentatively TRBD1 (5 bases). This CDR3 spans 12 amino acids. Trimming stripped 3 bases from V and 3 bases from J, with 8 bases between. The germline CDR1 and CDR2 sequences are DFQATT and SNEGSKA (reference sequence). The CDR3 loop is CSASIGDTEAFF. In DNA, the CDR3 is TGCAGTGCTAGTATAGGGGACACTGAAGCTTTCTTT.